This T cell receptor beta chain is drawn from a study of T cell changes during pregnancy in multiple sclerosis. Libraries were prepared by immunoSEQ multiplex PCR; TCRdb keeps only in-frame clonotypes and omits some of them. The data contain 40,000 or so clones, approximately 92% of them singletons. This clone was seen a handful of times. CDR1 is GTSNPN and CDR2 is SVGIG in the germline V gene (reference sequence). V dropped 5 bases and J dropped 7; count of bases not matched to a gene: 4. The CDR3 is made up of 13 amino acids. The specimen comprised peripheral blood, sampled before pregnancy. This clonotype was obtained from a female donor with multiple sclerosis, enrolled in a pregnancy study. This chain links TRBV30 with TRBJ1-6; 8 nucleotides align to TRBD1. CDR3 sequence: CAWATGANSPLHF. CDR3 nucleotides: TGTGCCTGGGCGACAGGGGCAAATTCACCCCTCCACTTT.